The 26 T cell receptor beta chains below come from one sample, sequenced in a study of CXCR3-negative and CXCR3-positive naive CD8 T cells. Their antigens are not known. Preparation of TRB cDNA libraries relied on 5' RACE carrying UMI labels. TCRdb re-called the 5' RACE reads and gives one entry per CDR3 protein, without DNA. Its clone listing holds some 140,000 distinct CDR3 sequences. Findings of the study overall: Researchers report that CXCR3-positive naive cells carry more hydrophobic TRB CDR3s than CXCR3-negative naive cells.

The sample was naive CXCR3+ CD8+ T cells from blood. The subset is: CD45RO-CCR7+CD27+CD95- naive CD8+ T cells expressing CXCR3 (TNR3+). The source of these receptors is a human donor in good health. Some clones in this sample may be carry-over from other donors' samples.

The chain recombines TRBV9 with TRBJ2-7; TCRdb's D gene call, TRBD2, goes unchecked for lack of DNA. This CDR3 has 15 amino acids. Germline V gene sequence: CDR1 SGDLS, CDR2 YYNGEE. The CDR3 loop is CASSVGGEGGYEQYF.

V usage is TRBV7-3 and J usage is TRBJ2-2. From germline, CDR1 is SGHTA and CDR2 FQGTGA. The CDR3 has 13 residues. This chain's CDR3 is CASSPNSAGELFF.

The chain carries TRBV9 and TRBJ1-1. CDR1 and CDR2 (germline): SGDLS, YYNGEE. The CDR3 consists of 14 residues. Here the CDR3 reads CASSVADLNTEAFF.

V and J are TRBV7-8 and TRBJ2-3; the TCRdb D gene call, TRBD1, has no DNA to confirm it. Looked up from germline, CDR1 is SGHVS and CDR2 is FQNEAQ. The CDR3 has 14 amino acids. The CDR3 region is CASSRIGGADTQYF.

The chain carries TRBV7-9 and TRBJ2-5; TCRdb calls TRBD2, which cannot be checked without DNA. Germline lookup yields CDR1 SEHNR and CDR2 FQNEAQ (reference sequence). CDR3 length equals 15 residues. The CDR3 region is CASSAGTSAQETQYF.

This chain joins TRBV28 and TRBJ2-7; the TCRdb call, TRBD2, lacks DNA for checking. The CDR3 totals 13 residues. In germline, CDR1 is MDHEN, CDR2 SYDVKM. The CDR3 sequence: CASSFRGFNEQYF.

This rearrangement joins TRBV28 to TRBJ2-7. This CDR3 contains 14 residues. The V gene's germline CDR1 is MDHEN and CDR2 SYDVKM. CDR3 amino acids: CASNTERGSYEQYF.

The rearrangement links TRBV14 to TRBJ2-1. CDR1 and CDR2 (germline): SGHDN, FVKESK. The CDR3 consists of 16 residues. The CDR3 here is CASSPLSGPSYNEQFF.

This chain uses TRBV29-1 with TRBJ2-1. Germline CDR1 is SQVTM and CDR2 is ANQGSEA. The CDR3 extends over 13 amino acids. The CDR3 loop reads CSVDLSSYNEQFF.

This sequence joins TRBV7-9 and TRBJ1-2. The CDR3 contains 14 residues. Germline V CDR1 and CDR2: SEHNR, FQNEAQ (reference sequence). CDR3 sequence: CATSLGGPRDGYTF.

This sequence joins TRBV20-1 and TRBJ2-7; absent DNA, TCRdb's TRBD2 call cannot be checked. The germline V gene has CDR1 DFQATT and CDR2 SNEGSKA (reference sequence). The CDR3 totals 14 residues. The CDR3: CSARRTDSTYEQYF.

This chain joins TRBV6-2 or TRBV6-3 and TRBJ2-3; the TCRdb D gene call, TRBD1, has no DNA to confirm it. Germline-derived CDR1 and CDR2 are MNHEY and SVGEGT. This CDR3 spans 13 amino acids. The CDR3 region is CACEGGSGDTQYF.

The chain joins TRBV9 to TRBJ2-7; TCRdb's D gene call, TRBD2, goes unchecked for lack of DNA. Germline CDR1 reads SGDLS; CDR2 reads YYNGEE. There are 15 residues in the CDR3. CDR3 protein: CASSVKSGGPEEQYF.

The chain couples TRBV27 to TRBJ1-1. The CDR3 has 13 residues. The germline V gene has CDR1 MNHEY and CDR2 SMNVEV (reference sequence). The CDR3 protein is CASRVTQNTEAFF.

The J gene is TRBJ2-1, the V gene TRBV20-1; TCRdb's D call, TRBD1, is unchecked because there is no DNA. Germline loops: CDR1 DFQATT, CDR2 SNEGSKA (reference sequence). There are 15 residues in the CDR3. The CDR3 here is CSARERVRGTNEQFF.

This sequence joins TRBV2 and TRBJ2-1; TCRdb proposes TRBD1, but this gene call is untestable without DNA. Per the germline V gene, CDR1 is SNHLY and CDR2 is FYNNEI. This CDR3 spans 15 amino acids. Here the CDR3 reads CAGPFAGTVRDEQFF.

This chain joins TRBV10-3 and TRBJ1-1; TCRdb designates TRBD1, a call that cannot be tested without DNA. Germline V gives CDR1 ENHRY, CDR2 SYGVKD. The length of the CDR3 is 14 residues. This CDR3 reads CAITTQGAQTEAFF.

V usage is TRBV4-1 and J usage is TRBJ2-1; checking the TCRdb D call of TRBD1 is not possible without DNA. The germline V gene encodes CDR1 MGHRA and CDR2 YSYEKL. The CDR3 is made up of 15 amino acids. This CDR3 reads CASSRPPQGYNEQFF.

J is TRBJ2-7 and V is TRBV27; with no DNA, the TCRdb D assignment of TRBD2 cannot be verified. CDR3 size: 14 residues. Germline assignment: CDR1 MNHEY and CDR2 SMNVEV (reference sequence). The CDR3 loop is CASRPGLAGVEQYF.

The gene calls are TRBV5-8 and TRBJ1-3. From germline, CDR1 is SGHTS and CDR2 YDEGEE. The CDR3 is 16 residues long. The CDR3 spells CAGSLGGLSSGNTIYF.

The chain is built from TRBV15 and TRBJ2-1; TCRdb names TRBD1, which stays unverified in the absence of DNA. The CDR3 loop spans 15 amino acids. CDR1 and CDR2 (germline): LNHNV, YYDKDF (reference sequence). CDR3 in amino acids: CATSILAGAYNEQFF.

The V and J genes are TRBV12-3 or TRBV12-4 and TRBJ2-5; the D gene TCRdb calls, TRBD2, cannot be checked with no DNA. This CDR3 has 13 residues. The CDR3 reads CATNSGSPETQYF.

The CDR3 loop reads CASIGTSGSGSYEQYF. The V and J genes are TRBV28 and TRBJ2-7; TCRdb indicates TRBD2, and absent DNA this call remains unverified. CDR3 length: 16 residues. Germline values: CDR1 MDHEN, CDR2 SYDVKM.

The genes are TRBV15 and TRBJ2-1; with no DNA, the TCRdb D assignment of TRBD2 cannot be verified. The CDR3 runs to 21 residues. Germline-derived CDR1 and CDR2 are LNHNV and YYDKDF (reference sequence). CDR3 residues: CATSSLLGASGGAGSYNEQFF.

The V and J genes are TRBV29-1 and TRBJ1-1. The germline gives CDR1 SQVTM, CDR2 ANQGSEA. CDR3 length: 13 amino acids. The CDR3 region is CSALTTEVAEAFF.

The rearrangement links TRBV28 to TRBJ2-4; there is no DNA to check the TCRdb D call of TRBD2. The germline gives CDR1 MDHEN, CDR2 SYDVKM. This CDR3 comprises 12 residues. The CDR3 is CASSWGWGPTKF.